One sample yielded the 9 T cell receptor beta chains listed below, sequenced in a study of blood T cell repertoires in COVID-19. TCRdb keeps only in-frame clones here, not all; method: immunoSEQ multiplex PCR. Among 42,000 or so clones listed, about 91% were seen once. Sample: peripheral blood. These receptors were taken from a man aged 50 to 60 with active COVID-19.

The CDR3 here is CASSPGTAYEQYF. CDR3 nucleotide sequence: TGTGCCAGCAGTCCCGGGACAGCCTACGAGCAGTACTTC. The chain links TRBV6-6 to TRBJ2-7; 7 bases map to TRBD1. Unmatched junction bases numbered 3, after V lost 5 bases and J lost 2 bases. Germline CDR1 reads MNHNY; CDR2 reads SVGAGI (reference sequence). The CDR3 is 13 amino acids.

This chain links TRBV20-1 with TRBJ1-6, with D perhaps TRBD1 (5 bases). The CDR3 is made up of 14 amino acids. V lost 3 bases to trimming and J lost 5 bases, with 11 bases between them. Per the germline V gene, CDR1 is DFQATT and CDR2 is SNEGSKA (reference sequence). The CDR3 spells CSASYGADNSPLHF. CDR3 bases: TGCAGTGCTAGTTATGGGGCCGATAATTCACCCCTCCACTTT.

The chain recombines TRBV9 with TRBJ2-1; 8 bases line up with TRBD2. V shed 3 bases and J 5 bases; nucleotides not matched to a gene: 7. Looked up from germline, CDR1 is SGDLS and CDR2 is YYNGEE. This CDR3 is built from 15 residues. In DNA form, the CDR3 reads TGTGCCAGCAGCGCGATAGCGGGATTAAACAATGAGCAGTTCTTC. This sequence encodes CASSAIAGLNNEQFF.

The chain couples TRBV29-1 to TRBJ2-2; 10 bases line up with TRBD2. This CDR3 has 14 amino acids. J lost 4 bases, V lost 7 bases, and 6 bases had no gene match. The V gene's germline CDR1 is SQVTM and CDR2 ANQGSEA. The CDR3 region is CSGRTSGLTGELFF. CDR3 DNA: TGCAGCGGACGGACTAGCGGCCTCACCGGGGAGCTGTTTTTT.

The chain uses TRBV7-3 and TRBJ2-3; tentative D call: TRBD2 (6 bases). This CDR3 comprises 15 residues. V dropped 5 bases and J dropped 0 bases, with 12 bases sitting between them. Germline lookup yields CDR1 SGHTA and CDR2 FQGTGA. CDR3: CASSRGTPSTDTQYF. The DNA of the CDR3 is TGTGCCAGCAGCCGCGGGACTCCTAGCACAGATACGCAGTATTTT.

The sample holds a few counts of this clone. The V and J genes are TRBV7-9 and TRBJ1-1; 7 nucleotides agree with TRBD1. Germline V gene sequence: CDR1 SEHNR, CDR2 FQNEAQ (reference sequence). This CDR3 region has 14 residues. V dropped 5 bases and J dropped 2; count of bases not matched to a gene: 5. The CDR3 coding sequence is TGTGCCAGCAGCGGGGGGACAGTAAACACTGAAGCTTTCTTT. Its translation is CASSGGTVNTEAFF. The full variable domain, its missing parts supplied by reference TRBV7-9 and TRBJ1-1, is DTGVSQNPRHKITKRGQNVTFRCDPISEHNRLYWYRQTLGQGPEFLTYFQNEAQLEKSRLLSDRFSAERPKGSFSTLEIQRTEQGDSAMYLCASSGGTVNTEAFFGQGTRLTVV.

The V gene is TRBV20-1, the J gene TRBJ2-7, with 12 bases fitting TRBD2. The CDR3 spans 19 residues. Germline V CDR1 and CDR2: DFQATT, SNEGSKA (reference sequence). The ends lost 3 bases at V and 7 bases at J; junction bases unmatched: 22. This CDR3 reads CSASIEAPRTSGAKGEQYF. For the CDR3, the DNA is TGCAGTGCTAGTATTGAGGCTCCTCGGACTAGCGGGGCAAAAGGAGAGCAGTACTTC.

This clone was seen only once. V is TRBV5-1 and J is TRBJ2-1; possible D gene TRBD1, 5 bases. Germline CDR1 reads SGHRS; CDR2 reads YFSETQ. CDR3 length equals 15 residues. V was shortened by 4 bases and J by 9 bases, with 20 bases between the two germline ends. CDR3 region: CASSTEDIRWGEQFF. The CDR3, as DNA: TGCGCCAGCAGCACCGAGGACATAAGATGGGGTGAGCAGTTCTTC.

V gene TRBV2 combines with J gene TRBJ2-1, with D perhaps matching TRBD2 (5 bases). The CDR3 runs 11 residues. Germline CDR1 and CDR2: SNHLY and FYNNEI. Trimming cost V 7 bases and J 12 bases, with 13 bases left between them. The CDR3, as DNA: TGTGCCAGCATTGGAACTAGTCGGCAGTTCTTC. Encoded protein: CASIGTSRQFF.